What follows is one TCR beta chain and its context. There is no known antigen for this receptor. No much larger clone is present one base from it, and per-base qualities are unavailable. RNA was extracted using the RNeasy kit, and about 0.45 to 1 microgram was reverse transcribed with random hexamers. TCR beta CDR3 regions were amplified with the immunoSEQ multiplex PCR assay covering 54 Vbeta and 13 Jbeta segments. To correct PCR amplification bias, a synthetic template baseline was used for both primer optimization and computational correction. The study's processing was this. Reads were annotated to V, D and J genes per IMGT and analyzed with immunoSEQ Analyzer, keeping only productive sequences. Clonality was computed as one minus Shannon entropy normalized by log2 of the number of productive unique sequences. Public and private clones were assessed among the 100 most prevalent clones of each patient and control. Clones were defined as Susac-specific when absent from the healthy and MS cohorts, from approximately 970 published viral clones and from other ImmuneACCESS disease sequences. TCRdb reanalyzed the raw reads on its own, using fastp at Q25 for trimming and MiXCR for clone calling, and kept in-frame beta chains. Under each unique CDR3 protein, matching rows form one entry showing the most common genes and DNA. In this record, the V and J calls reflect TCRdb's handling and not the investigators' own analysis. The table for this sample lists around 150,000 distinct CDR3 sequences; about 95% of them were counted only once. The ten top clones hold 0.13% to 0.15% of the sample.

The data belong to a study of CD8 T cells in Susac syndrome (dated by TCRdb to about 2019). Study-wide context: Among the Susac syndrome patients who were sequenced, clinically active disease was present in six and clinical remission was observed in under ten. At blood withdrawal, Susac syndrome patients were either therapy-naive, taking corticosteroids (in some cases with IVIg as well), or taking IVIg alone. The study used repertoire sequencing to test whether antigen drove CD8+ T cell activation and differentiation in Susac syndrome. Broad study findings and their caveats: The number of individuals in the TCR sequencing and HLA analysis was recognized as being relatively small. No clonal expansion was detected in the CD4+ T cell repertoire of Susac syndrome patients.

Peripheral blood CD8+ and CD4+ T cells from healthy donors, Susac syndrome patients and multiple sclerosis patients were profiled using high-throughput TCR beta sequencing. Recently defined diagnostic criteria for definite or probable disease were met by the Susac syndrome patients. CD8+ TEMRA cells were enriched by FACS, while bulk CD8+ and CD4+ T cells were purified by magnetic negative isolation. Blood was drawn into EDTA tubes, processed within 24 hours, and PBMCs were isolated by density gradient centrifugation. PBMCs intended for TCR sequencing were cryopreserved in liquid nitrogen and thawed later in a water bath at 37 degrees C. A purity of at least 90% was achieved for sorted or isolated CD4+, CD8+ and CD8+ TEMRA cells. Spanning cysteine to phenylalanine, the CDR3 consists of 17 amino acids. The kept DNA is CDR3 alone, 51 bases in frame from the first base. V is clipped by 1 base and J by 0 bases, and the sequence between their germline boundaries is 10 bases long. Based on the germline V gene, the CDR1 and CDR2 sequences are MGHRA and YSYEKL.

The clonotype was recovered from a human donor with Susac syndrome. This receptor chain uses TRBV4-1 and TRBJ2-6; confidence is insufficient to name the D gene. The sample comprised CD4+ T cells from PBMCs. The DNA sequence follows: TGCGCCAGCAGCCAAGCCTGGCTAAGCTCTGGGGCCAACGTCCTGACTTTC. This translates into CASSQAWLSSGANVLTF.